This entry lists 28 T cell receptor beta chains sequenced from one sample in a study of cytomegalovirus exposure and HLA in healthy donors. Profiled with immunoSEQ multiplex PCR; TCRdb holds only in-frame clones, not every one. The sample carries 150,000 to 200,000 clones, approximately 87% recorded once. Sequences were obtained from PBMCs. These receptors originate from a woman aged 25 to 39 in good health and CMV-seronegative.

This chain joins TRBV6-5 and TRBJ2-3, with D unresolved. Germline-derived CDR1 and CDR2 are MNHEY and SVGAGI. The CDR3 length is 15 residues. The V end lost 8 bases, the J end lost 4 bases, and 19 bases lay between the germline ends. The CDR3 DNA reads as TGTGCCAGCTCTTCTTCGGTCTATTTAGCAGATACGCAGTATTTT. The encoded protein is CASSSSVYLADTQYF.

This sequence joins TRBV5-6 and TRBJ2-7, with 8 bases matching TRBD1. V lost 4 bases to trimming and J lost 3 bases; unmatched junction nucleotides: 6. This CDR3 has 14 amino acids. Per germline, CDR1 SGHDT and CDR2 YYEEEE. The CDR3 DNA is TGTGCCAGCAGCACAAGAACAGGGGGCTACGAGCAGTACTTC. Encoded protein: CASSTRTGGYEQYF.

The chain links TRBV6-5 to TRBJ2-1; tentatively, D is TRBD1 (6 bases). Germline V lookup: CDR1 MNHEY, CDR2 SVGAGI. V shed 10 bases and J shed 4 bases, with 17 bases lying between them. The CDR3 is 14 amino acids. The CDR3 nucleotides read TGTGCCACCTCCAGGGGTCGATTTTACAATGAGCAGTTCTTC. The encoded protein is CATSRGRFYNEQFF.

The chain links TRBV27 to TRBJ1-1, with TRBD1 identical over 11 bases. The CDR3 contains 16 residues. Germline CDR1 and CDR2: MNHEY and SMNVEV (reference sequence). V lost 6 bases, J lost 0 bases, and 6 bases stayed unmatched. CDR3 sequence (DNA): TGTGCCAGCAGCAGGGACAGGGGGAGTATGAACACTGAAGCTTTCTTT. This codes for CASSRDRGSMNTEAFF.

The J gene is TRBJ2-1, the V gene TRBV5-1; D is possibly TRBD1 (5 bases). The germline gives CDR1 SGHRS, CDR2 YFSETQ. Trimming took 0 bases from V and 5 from J, leaving 9 bases between them. This CDR3 is built from 14 residues. The CDR3 nucleotides read TGCGCCAGCAGCTTGGAGCCAGGGAACAATGAGCAGTTCTTC. It translates to CASSLEPGNNEQFF. Together with reference TRBV5-1 and TRBJ2-1, the CDR3 gives the full variable domain: KAGVTQTPRYLIKTRGQQVTLSCSPISGHRSVSWYQQTPGQGLQFLFEYFSETQRNKGNFPGRFSGRQFSNSRSEMNVSTLELGDSALYLCASSLEPGNNEQFFGPGTRLTVL.

The rearrangement links TRBV15 to TRBJ1-3; no reliable D call. Trimming stripped 0 bases from V and 2 bases from J, with 11 bases between. CDR3 length: 16 residues. Germline CDR1 reads LNHNV; CDR2 reads YYDKDF (reference sequence). Written as DNA, the CDR3 is TGTGCCACCAGCAGAGAGCCAACGGGAGCTGGAAACACCATATATTTT. Translating gives CATSREPTGAGNTIYF. Combining the CDR3 with reference TRBV15 and TRBJ1-3 gives the whole variable domain DAMVIQNPRYQVTQFGKPVTLSCSQTLNHNVMYWYQQKSSQAPKLLFHYYDKDFNNEADTPDNFQSRRPNTSFCFLDIRSPGLGDTAMYLCATSREPTGAGNTIYFGEGSWLTVV.

A few counts support this clone. The rearrangement links TRBV7-9 to TRBJ1-2; tentative D call: TRBD1 (5 bases). The V end lost 3 bases, the J end lost 4 bases, and 21 bases lay between the germline ends. Germline CDR1 SEHNR, CDR2 FQNEAQ (reference sequence). The CDR3 spans 17 residues. The CDR3 reads CASSLAQPGDYGYGYTF. The CDR3 DNA follows: TGTGCCAGCAGCTTGGCCCAACCCGGGGACTATGGCTATGGCTACACCTTC.

The J gene is TRBJ2-7, the V gene TRBV7-2, with D tentatively TRBD1 (6 bases). The CDR3 spans 13 residues. V was clipped by 3 bases and J by 3 bases, with 9 bases between them. CDR1 SGHTA and CDR2 FQGNSA come from the germline V gene. DNA for the CDR3: TGTGCCAGCAGCTTTACCAGGGGCTACGAGCAGTACTTC. Residues: CASSFTRGYEQYF.

This rearrangement joins TRBV7-2 to TRBJ2-7; possibly TRBD2 for D (5 bases). V lost 5 bases and J lost 1, with 9 bases in between. Germline CDR1 SGHTA, CDR2 FQGNSA. The CDR3 is made up of 13 amino acids. The CDR3 protein is CASSLDFSYEQYF. CDR3 sequence (DNA): TGTGCCAGCAGCCTGGACTTTTCCTACGAGCAGTACTTC.

This chain connects TRBV14 to TRBJ2-1; D may be TRBD2 (6 bases). V shed 2 bases and J shed 8 bases, with 19 bases lying between them. Looked up from germline, CDR1 is SGHDN and CDR2 is FVKESK. This CDR3 is built from 16 residues. As DNA, the CDR3 is TGTGCCAGCAGCCAAAAACTAGCCTCACCCCTCGATGAGCAGTTCTTC. Encoded protein: CASSQKLASPLDEQFF. Drawing the rest from reference TRBV14 and TRBJ2-1, the complete variable domain is EAGVTQFPSHSVIEKGQTVTLRCDPISGHDNLYWYRRVMGKEIKFLLHFVKESKQDESGMPNNRFLAERTGGTYSTLKVQPAELEDSGVYFCASSQKLASPLDEQFFGPGTRLTVL.

The rearrangement joins TRBV18 to TRBJ1-2, with 10 positions matching TRBD1. This CDR3 is 16 amino acids long. Germline CDR1 is KGHSH and CDR2 is LQKENI. V gave up 4 bases and J gave up 0 bases; unmatched junction bases: 5. The CDR3 region is CASSQDRGNPNYGYTF. The CDR3 DNA follows: TGTGCCAGCTCACAGGACAGGGGGAACCCTAACTATGGCTACACCTTC.

The chain couples TRBV4-1 to TRBJ2-5; 11 bases agree with TRBD1. J lost 3 bases, V lost 2 bases, and 5 bases had no gene match. This CDR3 region has 16 residues. CDR1 and CDR2 from the germline V gene are MGHRA and YSYEKL. The CDR3 DNA sequence: TGCGCCAGCAGCCAATCCACGGGACAGGGGGAAGAGACCCAGTACTTC. Amino acids: CASSQSTGQGEETQYF.

J is TRBJ1-1 and V is TRBV7-2, with a weak D call TRBD1 (5 bases). CDR3 length: 16 residues. Germline V lookup: CDR1 SGHTA, CDR2 FQGNSA. Trimming removed 0 bases from V and 3 bases from J, with 14 bases in between. CDR3 bases: TGTGCCAGCAGCTTAGCGGTGGGGGGGACCCACACTGAAGCTTTCTTT. It yields the protein CASSLAVGGTHTEAFF.

This chain joins TRBV4-2 and TRBJ2-3; 9 positions agree with TRBD2. V trimming: 8 bases; J trimming: 2 bases; junction bases outside the gene matches: 8. The CDR3 length is 15 residues. Germline V gene lookup returns CDR1 LGHNA and CDR2 YNFKEQ. CDR3 sequence: CASASGTSPTDTQYF. CDR3 nucleotide sequence: TGTGCCAGCGCATCCGGGACTAGCCCCACAGATACGCAGTATTTT.

This clone was seen once. This chain links TRBV6-5 with TRBJ1-2; D is perhaps TRBD1 (6 bases). The CDR3 is 15 residues long. Trimming took 5 bases from V and 1 from J, leaving 14 bases between them. Germline CDR1 MNHEY, CDR2 SVGAGI. This chain's CDR3 is CASSRGTDLNYGYTF. As DNA, the CDR3 is TGTGCCAGCAGTAGGGGGACCGACCTTAACTATGGCTACACCTTC.

A word on this clone: The same CDR3 can be traced to other DNA sequences in this sample. CDR3 DNA: TGCGCCAGCAGCGAAGACAGCACTGAAGCTTTCTTT. Amino acids: CASSEDSTEAFF. The chain couples TRBV10-1 to TRBJ1-1; tentative D call: TRBD1 (5 bases). Per the germline V gene, CDR1 is WNHNN and CDR2 is SYGVQD (reference sequence). The V end lost 6 bases, the J end lost 4 bases, and 9 bases lay between the germline ends. The CDR3 spans 12 residues.

V gene TRBV11-2 combines with J gene TRBJ1-5; unclear D gene. The CDR3 sequence is 14 residues long. Germline-derived CDR1 and CDR2 are SGHAT and FQNNGV. V lost 5 bases, J lost 7 bases, and 15 bases lay in between. The CDR3 is CASSLSYLGQPQHF. Here the CDR3 DNA reads TGTGCCAGCAGCCTCTCATACCTAGGACAGCCCCAGCATTTT.

The chain recombines TRBV6-6 with TRBJ1-6; a weak D match, TRBD1 (5 bases). V was trimmed by 3 bases and J by 10 bases, leaving 7 bases between them. CDR1 and CDR2 from the germline V gene are MNHNY and SVGAGI (reference sequence). This CDR3 region has 12 residues. Here the CDR3 DNA reads TGTGCCAGCAGTTATAAGGGGTCACCCCTCCACTTT. This codes for CASSYKGSPLHF.

The rearrangement links TRBV5-1 to TRBJ2-2, with no clear D. CDR1 is SGHRS and CDR2 is YFSETQ in the germline V gene. Trimming removed 7 bases at V and 6 bases at J, with 19 bases between. The CDR3 contains 15 residues. In DNA, the CDR3 is TGCGCCAGCTCCCCCAGCGAGGCGTCCTCCGGGGAGCTGTTTTTT. Amino acids: CASSPSEASSGELFF.

V usage is TRBV2 and J usage is TRBJ1-5; no clear D. CDR3 size: 17 residues. Per the germline V gene, CDR1 is SNHLY and CDR2 is FYNNEI. Trimming shortened V by 6 bases and J by 0 bases, and 18 bases separated the two germline ends. Here the CDR3 reads CASSRFGQLSSNQPQHF. The DNA for the CDR3 is TGTGCCAGCAGCCGTTTTGGGCAGCTTTCTAGCAATCAGCCCCAGCATTTT.

The gene calls are TRBV7-9 and TRBJ2-2, with D possibly TRBD2 on 6 matching bases. V gave up 4 bases and J gave up 6 bases, with 15 bases separating them. The germline V gene encodes CDR1 SEHNR and CDR2 FQNEAQ (reference sequence). The CDR3 runs 15 residues. The CDR3 is CASSSGPGGAGELFF. The DNA for the CDR3 is TGTGCCAGCAGCTCCGGGCCAGGCGGGGCCGGGGAGCTGTTTTTT.

The chain employs TRBV6-1 and TRBJ1-5; D is uncertain. The germline gives CDR1 MNHNS, CDR2 SASEGT. V was trimmed by 6 bases and J by 6 bases, leaving 18 bases between them. The CDR3 covers 15 residues. DNA for the CDR3: TGTGCCAGCAGGGGAGGGCAGGTTGCCCGTCAGCCCCAGCATTTT. Residues: CASRGGQVARQPQHF.

This rearrangement joins TRBV13 to TRBJ2-2; possible D gene TRBD2, 5 bases. With 3 bases removed from V and 4 bases from J, the gap between germline ends came to 9 bases. The CDR3 covers 14 residues. From germline, CDR1 is PRHDT and CDR2 FYEKMQ (reference sequence). CDR3 loop: CASSFSSSTGELFF. The CDR3 coding sequence is TGTGCCAGCAGCTTCTCTAGCAGCACCGGGGAGCTGTTTTTT. Drawing the rest from reference TRBV13 and TRBJ2-2, the complete variable domain is AAGVIQSPRHLIKEKRETATLKCYPIPRHDTVYWYQQGPGQDPQFLISFYEKMQSDKGSIPDRFSAQQFSDYHSELNMSSLELGDSALYFCASSFSSSTGELFFGEGSRLTVL.

The rearrangement uses TRBV10-1 and TRBJ2-7; 11 bases line up with TRBD2. CDR1 and CDR2 from the germline V gene are WNHNN and SYGVQD (reference sequence). With V trimmed by 6 bases and J by 7 bases, 5 bases remained unmatched. This CDR3 comprises 13 residues. The CDR3 loop is CASSHGTSGEQYF. For the CDR3, the DNA is TGCGCCAGCAGCCACGGGACTAGCGGTGAGCAGTACTTC.

The genes are TRBV6-1 and TRBJ2-2, with 10 nucleotides matching TRBD2. CDR1 is MNHNS, CDR2 SASEGT, per germline. This CDR3 comprises 14 residues. J gave up 6 bases and V 2 bases, and 0 bases lay outside the gene matches. Here the CDR3 reads CASSELAGAGELFF. The CDR3 DNA follows: TGTGCCAGCAGTGAACTAGCGGGGGCCGGGGAGCTGTTTTTT.

The chain employs TRBV15 and TRBJ2-3; 7 bases are a match to TRBD2. From germline, CDR1 is LNHNV and CDR2 YYDKDF (reference sequence). J was trimmed by 3 bases and V by 4 bases; bases with no gene match: 1. This CDR3 spans 13 amino acids. The CDR3: CATSMGGTDTQYF. The CDR3 nucleotides are TGTGCCACCAGCATGGGGGGGACAGATACGCAGTATTTT.

The CDR3 sequence: CSATGDTEAFF. CDR3 sequence (DNA): TGCAGCGCTACAGGGGACACTGAAGCTTTCTTT. This chain uses TRBV29-1 with TRBJ1-1, with 7 bases lining up with TRBD1. The germline V gene encodes CDR1 SQVTM and CDR2 ANQGSEA. J lost 3 bases, V lost 7 bases, and 2 bases had no gene match. The CDR3 covers 11 residues.

DNA of the CDR3: TGTGCCAGCAGTTTAGCGGGGGGCCGTTACAATGAGCAGTTCTTC. Encoded protein: CASSLAGGRYNEQFF. The chain has TRBV25-1 and TRBJ2-1; 10 positions agree with TRBD2. V trimming: 5 bases; J trimming: 4 bases; junction bases outside the gene matches: 5. Germline lookup yields CDR1 MGHDK and CDR2 SYGVNS. The CDR3 length is 15 residues.